Listed here is a single T cell receptor beta chain. Antigen specificity is unknown. The study sequenced cultured CD4+ T cell DNA using the Oncomine TCR Beta short-read assay. The source of extracted genomic DNA was cultured CD4+ T cells. TCRdb passed the PCR reads through MiXCR, listing each CDR3 protein once. The sample records about 20,000 distinct CDR3 sequences, approximately 45% being singletons. This record belongs to a study of vaccination and CD4 T cells after COVID-19. V was clipped by 8 bases and J by 4 bases; unmatched bases: 3. CDR1 is GTSNPN, CDR2 SVGIG, per germline (reference sequence). The CDR3 sequence is 12 residues long. Findings and caveats of the study: Convalescent patients' median share of reactive clones seen only post-vaccination was around 86%.

This sample's treatment: roughly 11-day PBMC culture with coronavirus spike peptide pools or control peptides (ViraFEST assay). Peptide pool stimulation in ViraFEST expanded antigen-specific T cells, whose TCRs were then sequenced. The chain couples TRBV30 to TRBJ1-1, with 11 bases that match TRBD1. The sequenced sample was CD4+ T cells from blood, cultured in vitro, obtained before SARS-CoV-2 vaccination. This TCR derives from a human donor who had recovered from COVID-19. DNA of the CDR3: TGTGCCCTAGGACAGGGGGCCACTGAAGCTTTCTTT. Residues: CALGQGATEAFF.